The rows below give T cell receptor beta chains drawn from one sample of a study of shared clonotypes between healthy human individuals. Sequencing was performed with immunoSEQ multiplex PCR; in TCRdb, only in-frame clones are kept and a portion is missing. The sample holds roughly 1.5 million clones; 95% to 99% are singletons and the top ten take about 0.4%. Input material: naive CD4+ T cells sorted from blood. These receptors came from a man aged 25-45 years in good health. The CDR3 runs from the conserved cysteine through the conserved F or W. A D gene is named only where the DNA matches it firmly. Clone size is not always given. Where it is, it says once, few, many or a class for expanded clones.

D gene	V gene	J gene	clone size	CDR3 DNA	CDR3 protein
-	TRBV6-6	TRBJ1-1	-	TGTGCCAGCGGCTCCCGGGGCACAATGAACACTGAAGCTTTCTTT	CASGSRGTMNTEAFF
-	TRBV21-1	TRBJ2-3	-	TGTGCCAGCAGCAAAGCTAAAGGGAGGGATACGCAGTATTTT	CASSKAKGRDTQYF
-	TRBV9	TRBJ2-3	-	TGTGCCAGCAGCGTTGGAGGACTAAGGACAGATACGCAGTATTTT	CASSVGGLRTDTQYF
-	TRBV27	TRBJ2-7	once	TGTGCCAGCAGCCCGTTGGGGGGAAACTACGAGCAGTACTTC	CASSPLGGNYEQYF
-	TRBV9	TRBJ2-7	-	TGTGCCAGCAGCCCCTCCCCCCTGGGCGAGCAGTACTTC	CASSPSPLGEQYF
TRBD1	TRBV18	TRBJ2-7	-	TGTGCCAGCTCACCCGGTGGTAGCAGGGGGCTGGAGCAGTACTTC	CASSPGGSRGLEQYF
TRBD2	TRBV4-1	TRBJ2-2	-	TGCGCCAGCAGCCAAGTTTATCGGGGGGCGAACACCGGGGAGCTGTTTTTT	CASSQVYRGANTGELFF
-	TRBV2	TRBJ2-7	-	TGTGCCAGCAGTGAAGCGGAGCGGAAAACCTACGAGCAGTACTTC	CASSEAERKTYEQYF
-	TRBV5-1	TRBJ2-5	-	TGCGCCAGCAGCTTGGGGGGAGGACAGTACCAAGAGACCCAGTACTTC	CASSLGGGQYQETQYF
-	TRBV15	TRBJ1-4	-	TGTGCCACCAGCAGAGATAGATCCGCAACTAATGAAAAACTGTTTTTT	CATSRDRSATNEKLFF
-	TRBV7-2	TRBJ1-2	once	TGTGCCAGCAGCTTAAGCATGGGCCCTCGGGCCTATGGCTACACCTTC	CASSLSMGPRAYGYTF
TRBD2	TRBV29-1	TRBJ2-5	-	TGCAGCTCATCCGGGACTAGCGGGACAGAGACCCAGTACTTC	CSSSGTSGTETQYF
-	TRBV5-4	TRBJ2-7	-	TGTGCCAGCAGCTTGGTTGGCGGAGGGAACTACGAGCAGTACTTC	CASSLVGGGNYEQYF
TRBD2	TRBV2	TRBJ2-1	-	TGTGCCAGCACGACTAGCGGGGACAATGGAGAGCAGTTCTTC	CASTTSGDNGEQFF
TRBD2	TRBV19	TRBJ2-7	-	TGTGCCAGTAGTATATTACCTAGCGGGGACTACGAGCAGTACTTC	CASSILPSGDYEQYF
TRBD2	TRBV6-4	TRBJ2-1	-	TGTGCCAGCAGTGAGCTAGCGGGAGGGCCCGTTGAGCAGTTCTTC	CASSELAGGPVEQFF
-	TRBV29-1	TRBJ2-3	-	TGCAGCGTTGCAGGGAAGTACGCAGATACGCAGTATTTT	CSVAGKYADTQYF
-	TRBV27	TRBJ2-3	-	TGTGCCAGCAGTCCCGGCCTTGCCACAGATACGCAGTATTTT	CASSPGLATDTQYF
TRBD1	TRBV19	TRBJ2-2	-	TGTGCCAGTAGGTGGACAGGGGGCACCGGGGAGCTGTTTTTT	CASRWTGGTGELFF
-	TRBV7-2	TRBJ2-2	-	TGTGCCAGCAGCCTAAATCCGCGGGGTGGGGAGCTGTTTTTT	CASSLNPRGGELFF
TRBD2	TRBV7-7	TRBJ2-2	-	TGTGCTAGCAGCCCCGGGACTAGCGGGAGAAAAACCGGGGAGCTGTTTTTT	CASSPGTSGRKTGELFF
TRBD1	TRBV2	TRBJ1-5	-	TGTGCCAGCAGCGGGGACAGTAGCAATCAGCCCCAGCATTTT	CASSGDSSNQPQHF
-	TRBV5-1	TRBJ1-2	-	TGCGCCAGCAGCTTGAGGTCGGGATCTGACGGCTATGGCTACACCTTC	CASSLRSGSDGYGYTF
-	TRBV18	TRBJ2-7	-	TGTGCCAGCGAACCATCAGGGGCCTCCGAGCAGTACTTC	CASEPSGASEQYF
-	TRBV10-3	TRBJ1-2	-	TGTGCCTCACACTCGACGGGTCGATACACCTTC	CASHSTGRYTF
TRBD1	TRBV5-8	TRBJ2-7	-	TGTGCCAGCAGCCAGACCGGGACAGGCATAGTCGAGCAGTACTTC	CASSQTGTGIVEQYF
-	TRBV30	TRBJ1-5	-	TGTGCCTGGAGTGACAGGGCTAATCAGCCCCAGCATTTT	CAWSDRANQPQHF
-	TRBV28	TRBJ2-7	-	TGTGCCAGCAGTTTCGATCCCGCCCGGGACACCACCTACGAGCAGTACTTC	CASSFDPARDTTYEQYF
TRBD1	TRBV5-4	TRBJ1-2	-	TGTGCCAGCTATGGACAGGGGGCTCATGGCTACACCTTC	CASYGQGAHGYTF
-	TRBV19	TRBJ2-3	-	TGTGCCAGTAGTTGGACAGCTACTAGCACAGATACGCAGTATTTT	CASSWTATSTDTQYF
TRBD2	TRBV19	TRBJ2-1	-	TGTGCCAGTAGTATCGGACTAGCCGCCCACTACAATGAGCAGTTCTTC	CASSIGLAAHYNEQFF
-	TRBV7-2	TRBJ2-7	-	TGTGCCAGCAGCTACCCGGTCCACGAGCAGTACTTC	CASSYPVHEQYF
-	TRBV28	TRBJ2-4	-	TGTGCCAGCAGTTTATTGGATGTCCGGAACATTCAGTACTTC	CASSLLDVRNIQYF
TRBD1	TRBV7-2	TRBJ1-1	-	TGTGCCAGCAGCGACAGGGCTTTGGGCACTGAAGCTTTCTTT	CASSDRALGTEAFF
-	TRBV6-1	TRBJ2-7	-	TGTGCCAGCAGTGACCGCCACTGGGCAGCTTACGAGCAGTACTTC	CASSDRHWAAYEQYF
-	TRBV27	TRBJ2-7	-	TGTGCCAGCAGTTCCTACAGGGACTACGAGCAGTACTTC	CASSSYRDYEQYF
TRBD1	TRBV15	TRBJ1-2	-	TGTGCCACCAGCAGGCAAGGGGGCGGCTATGGCTACACCTTC	CATSRQGGGYGYTF
-	TRBV29-1	TRBJ2-7	-	TGCAGCGGCCATCTTCACCGAGAGGGCTACGAGCAGTACTTC	CSGHLHREGYEQYF
-	TRBV7-8	TRBJ2-3	once	TGTGCCAGCAGCTTAGGGTTCCTTACAGATACGCAGTATTTT	CASSLGFLTDTQYF
-	TRBV30	TRBJ1-2	-	TGTGCCTGGAGTGAACAGGGAAGCGGCTACACCTTC	CAWSEQGSGYTF
-	TRBV11-2	TRBJ2-7	-	TGTGCCAGCAGCTCGAACACGGGGCGACGCCCCTACGAGCAGTACTTC	CASSSNTGRRPYEQYF
-	TRBV5-1	TRBJ2-4	-	TGCGCCAGCAGCTTGAGGGTCGATGATATTCAGTACTTC	CASSLRVDDIQYF
-	TRBV5-1	TRBJ2-3	-	TGCGCCAGCAGCAGACGGAGAGGGATCGGCACAGATACGCAGTATTTT	CASSRRRGIGTDTQYF
-	TRBV18	TRBJ2-5	-	TGTGCCAGCTCACCACCGGCAGCCATTGAGACCCAGTACTTC	CASSPPAAIETQYF
-	TRBV18	TRBJ2-3	-	TGTGCCAGCTCACCAGTGCCCGGGCAAGGCACAGATACGCAGTATTTT	CASSPVPGQGTDTQYF
-	TRBV5-4	TRBJ2-3	-	TGTGCCAGCAGCTTGGGGACCGCCACAGATACGCAGTATTTT	CASSLGTATDTQYF
-	TRBV2	TRBJ2-5	-	TGTGCCAGCAACACGGGACCTGAAGAGACCCAGTACTTC	CASNTGPEETQYF
-	TRBV11-2	TRBJ2-1	-	TGTGCCAGCAGCTTATGGGTTGGCAATGAGCAGTTCTTC	CASSLWVGNEQFF
-	TRBV5-6	TRBJ1-3	once	TGTGCCAGCAGCTTCCGGGCCATCGGAAACACCATATATTTT	CASSFRAIGNTIYF
TRBD2	TRBV2	TRBJ2-4	-	TGTGCCAGCATCGAACGGACTAGCGGGGTCACGACTTACAAAAACATTCAGTACTTC	CASIERTSGVTTYKNIQYF
TRBD1	TRBV7-9	TRBJ1-3	-	TGTGCCAGCAGGCCTAAGGGACAGGAGGTCTCTGGAAACACCATATATTTT	CASRPKGQEVSGNTIYF
-	TRBV5-1	TRBJ2-7	once	TGCGCCAGCAGCACCCCGGTAAGCGGCCAAGCCTACGAGCAGTACTTC	CASSTPVSGQAYEQYF
TRBD1	TRBV6-5	TRBJ2-3	-	TGTGCCAGCAGTTCCGGGACAGTTAGCACAGATACGCAGTATTTT	CASSSGTVSTDTQYF
-	TRBV19	TRBJ2-7	-	TGTGCCAGTAGTATGGCACTTACCTACGAGCAGTACTTC	CASSMALTYEQYF
-	TRBV15	TRBJ1-1	-	TGTGCCACCAGCAGAGATCTAGGGGGTGAAGCTTTCTTT	CATSRDLGGEAFF
-	TRBV18	TRBJ2-3	-	TGTGCCAGCTCACCATCAGCCATCACAGATACGCAGTATTTT	CASSPSAITDTQYF
-	TRBV7-8	TRBJ2-2	-	TGTGCCAGCAGCCAACGGGGCGGATCGAACACCGGGGAGCTGTTTTTT	CASSQRGGSNTGELFF
TRBD2	TRBV28	TRBJ2-7	once	TGTGCCAGCAGGAGAACCGGGACTAGCTCCTACGAGCAGTACTTC	CASRRTGTSSYEQYF
TRBD2	TRBV7-8	TRBJ2-7	once	TGTGCCAGCAGCCGCGCCGGTCGGACTAGCGGGAACGAACCCTCCTACGAGCAGTACTTC	CASSRAGRTSGNEPSYEQYF
-	TRBV11-2	TRBJ2-1	-	TGTGCCAGCAGCTTAGATAACGGGGTGGAGCAGTTCTTC	CASSLDNGVEQFF